This T cell receptor beta chain was recorded in a study of T-cell memory formation after mild COVID-19. TCRdb ran MiXCR on the 5' RACE reads and lists one entry per CDR3 protein. The sample contains roughly 300,000 distinct CDR3 sequences, 8.2% of which appear only once. The CDR3 runs to 13 residues. Germline V lookup: CDR1 MDHEN, CDR2 SYDVKM. Trimming removed 5 bases from V and 7 bases from J, with 14 bases in between. The receptor comes from a man aged 18 to 29 who had mild COVID-19 (a few samples of this study predate the infection). Cell type and time point are not known. The sample comprised PBMCs or a T cell subset sorted from them (not recorded which). The gene calls are TRBV28 and TRBJ1-1; D remains ambiguous. This CDR3 reads CASSKSVRIEAFF. The CDR3 DNA follows: TGTGCCAGCAGTAAGTCAGTGAGGATTGAAGCTTTCTTT.